Reported below is one TCR beta chain. Its specificity is not known. CDR1 and CDR2 (germline): LGHNA, YSLEER. V lost 0 bases, J lost 11 bases, and 19 bases lay in between. The CDR3 runs to 15 residues. Primers used in a second PCR of roughly 6 to 11 cycles were a sample-barcoded 5' primer and a J-beta primer mix. Each cDNA molecule received a tag from a template-switch adaptor that had 12 random nucleotides. TCRdb used MiXCR to reprocess the 5' RACE reads, holding one entry per CDR3 protein. Here the sample spans approximately 800,000 distinct CDR3 sequences, around two thirds being singletons. This sample is part of a study of blood T cells in healthy people across ages. Points from the study as a whole: There were more naive CD4+ cells and higher diversity in long-lived donors than in aged donors. Unsorted PBMCs ruled out conclusive naive versus antigen-experienced comparison. Percentage of naive T cells showed a strong correlation with TCR beta diversity.

Sequencing input: blood. The clonotype comes from a man aged 25 to 40 in good health. The V gene is TRBV4-3, the J gene TRBJ2-5; possible D gene TRBD1, 6 bases. The DNA for the CDR3 is TGCGCCAGCAGCCAAGAAGGACAGTTCTACAATGAGCAGTACTTC. Translated, it gives CASSQEGQFYNEQYF.